This TCR beta chain was recorded in a study of blood T cell repertoires in COVID-19 (dated by TCRdb to 2019 to 2021). Turning to the overall study: The collaborator samples originated in the United States, Italy and Spain and spanned the acute and convalescent phases of COVID-19. The prospective study material was composed of cDNA or gDNA derived from T cells, B-cell-depleted T cells, or PBMCs. The dataset comprised deeply sampled blood TCRbeta repertoires from subjects exposed to, actively infected with, or recovered from COVID-19. The repertoires were released in a freely available public database intended as a resource for research on the immune response to SARS-CoV-2. Samples came from the ongoing ImmuneRACE study (first 160 participants) plus 1,254 subjects from 6 global collaborators. Nearly every sample came with metadata listing a de-identified subject ID, COVID-19 status, age in years and sex. Where available, HLA class I and class II types were taken from metadata supplied by the sample provider and were not determined by assay-based typing.

Whole blood was collected in K2EDTA tubes by collaborating institutions according to the institutions' own protocols. For TCRbeta analysis, collaborators shipped samples in one of three forms: frozen whole blood, isolated PBMCs, or DNA extracted from either of those sample types. Remarks on this clone: It lacks a known antigen. There are no base qualities to consult, and no much larger clone falls within one base.

The CDR3 measures 15 amino acids from cysteine to phenylalanine. The read is trimmed to its CDR3 DNA, 45 bases read in frame from base 1. Trimming removed 0 bases from V and 4 bases from J, leaving 16 bases between the germline ends. The germline V gene encodes CDR1 GTSNPN and CDR2 SVGIG (reference sequence). The immunoSEQ Assay, a bias-controlled multiplex PCR, was used to amplify TCRbeta CDR3 regions from genomic DNA. Per the original workflow: The number of nucleated cells in each sample was estimated from the amplification of reference gene primers within the assay. To quantify the absolute abundance of each unique TCRbeta CDR3 rearrangement, sequence reads were collapsed and filtered. For each sample, productive Simpson clonality was calculated as the square root of Simpson's diversity index over productive rearrangements. Imported from immuneACCESS, the table was reduced by TCRdb to in-frame sequences with V and J called. These copies leave out some clones; in studies compared against another copy, an unresolved V gene accounts for under half, and the cause of the remainder is not known. The DNA was the basis for D and trimming; V, J and clone size are from that table. A total of about 50,000 clones appear in this sample, around 85% of them only once. 14% of the sample is held by the ten biggest clonotypes.

Overall study outcomes, separate from this receptor: How much clinical and demographic metadata was included differed by source and by participant, and the metadata was provided uncurated.

This sequence was found in a human donor in a cohort sampled during active COVID-19. Sequencing was carried out using peripheral blood. The receptor chain draws on TRBV30 and TRBJ2-7; too little of a D gene remains to name it. The CDR3 sequence is CAWSVLALGIYEQYF. The nucleotide sequence reads TGTGCCTGGAGTGTACTCGCTCTGGGCATTTACGAGCAGTACTTC.